This TCR beta chain was found in a study of blood T cell repertoires in COVID-19. In the original workflow: Researchers report that nucleated cell counts were estimated from reference gene primer amplification. Assay used: immunoSEQ multiplex PCR; TCRdb lists only in-frame clones, some missing. V, J and clone size are taken as reported in that table, and D and trimming were inferred from the DNA itself. The data contain hundreds of thousands of clones, 88% of them singletons. The junction had 6 bases not matched to a gene; V was cut back by 3 bases and J by 15 bases. The CDR3 runs 12 residues. The germline gives CDR1 KGHSH, CDR2 LQKENI.

Material for sequencing was peripheral blood. The gene calls are TRBV18 and TRBJ2-4, with 9 bases identical to TRBD1. This sequence was found in a man at least 80 years old with acute or convalescent COVID-19. CDR3 coding DNA: TGTGCCAGCTCACCTACCTCGGGACAGGGGTACTTC. Its protein is CASSPTSGQGYF.